These 14 T cell receptor beta chains came from one sample sequenced in a study of T-cell memory formation after mild COVID-19. TCRdb fed the 5' RACE reads into MiXCR, producing one record per CDR3 protein. The sample lists about 200,000 distinct CDR3 sequences; 9.5% were seen once. The sample taken for sequencing was PBMCs or a T cell subset sorted from them (not recorded which). The receptors come from a man younger than 35 who had mild COVID-19 (a few samples of this study predate the infection). Cell type and time point are not known.

This clonotype has at least ten counts. The chain is built from TRBV5-1 and TRBJ1-1, with TRBD1 as a possible D gene (6 bases). The germline gives CDR1 SGHRS, CDR2 YFSETQ. This CDR3 has 14 residues. V gave up 4 bases and J gave up 1 base, with 11 bases separating them. CDR3 sequence: CASSVDRKNTEAFF. CDR3 nucleotide sequence: TGCGCCAGCAGCGTCGACAGGAAGAACACTGAAGCTTTCTTT.

This clonotype is medium-sized (0.01 to 0.1%) within its sample. This sequence joins TRBV4-1 and TRBJ1-2; TRBD1 matches at 8 bases. The CDR3 spans 13 residues. With 4 bases clipped from V and 8 bases from J, the junction kept 6 bases outside the gene matches. The germline CDR1 and CDR2 sequences are MGHRA and YSYEKL. The CDR3 DNA is TGCGCCAGCAGCCGCGACAGGGGTGACGGCTACACCTTC. This encodes CASSRDRGDGYTF.

The chain has TRBV12-5 and TRBJ1-5; possible D gene TRBD1, 6 bases. Germline values: CDR1 LGHNT, CDR2 FRNRAP. CDR3 length: 15 amino acids. V gave up 4 bases and J gave up 5 bases, with 15 bases separating them. The CDR3 region is CASGSGAEGHQPQHF. The CDR3 DNA follows: TGTGCTAGTGGTTCGGGGGCCGAAGGACATCAGCCCCAGCATTTT.

The chain couples TRBV5-5 to TRBJ2-3; TRBD1 matches 7 bases. The J segment lost 4 bases and the V segment lost 0 bases, leaving 5 bases of the junction unmatched. Germline CDR1 reads SGHKS; CDR2 reads YYEKEE (reference sequence). The CDR3 sequence is 15 residues long. The CDR3 bases are TGTGCCAGCAGCTTGGCCAGGGGGTGGGCAGATACGCAGTATTTT. This gives the protein CASSLARGWADTQYF.

In this sample, this clonotype turned up many times. V usage is TRBV15 and J usage is TRBJ1-4; unclear D gene. V lost 0 bases and J lost 6, with 11 bases in between. Germline V gene sequence: CDR1 LNHNV, CDR2 YYDKDF (reference sequence). CDR3 length: 15 residues. CDR3 coding DNA: TGTGCCACCAGCAGAGATAAGGGCTGGGATGAAAAACTGTTTTTT. It yields the protein CATSRDKGWDEKLFF.

In this sample, this clonotype turned up many times. V usage is TRBV7-8 and J usage is TRBJ2-7; the D call may be TRBD1 or TRBD2 (6 bases each). V lost 2 bases to trimming and J lost 2 bases, with 16 bases between them. CDR1 SGHVS and CDR2 FQNEAQ come from the germline V gene. The CDR3 covers 16 residues. For the CDR3, the DNA is TGTGCCAGCAGCTTACTCGCAGGAGGGGGGCCCTACGAGCAGTACTTC. Encoded protein: CASSLLAGGGPYEQYF.

V usage is TRBV7-9 and J usage is TRBJ1-6; 7 bases are a match to TRBD1. This CDR3 has 15 amino acids. Germline values: CDR1 SEHNR, CDR2 FQNEAQ (reference sequence). J gave up 5 bases and V 8 bases, and 9 bases lay outside the gene matches. As DNA, the CDR3 is TGTGCCAGCTCCTGGGGACAGAGAAATAATTCACCCCTCCACTTT. This codes for CASSWGQRNNSPLHF.

Many counts were recorded for this clonotype. J is TRBJ1-2 and V is TRBV9; D not certain. Germline assignment: CDR1 SGDLS and CDR2 YYNGEE. V was clipped by 3 bases and J by 5 bases, with 17 bases between them. This CDR3 has 15 residues. The CDR3 sequence is CASSAQHSDPYGYTF. The CDR3 DNA reads TGTGCCAGCAGCGCGCAACACTCGGACCCTTATGGCTACACCTTC.

The chain uses TRBV5-5 and TRBJ1-2; D perhaps matches TRBD1 (6 bases). Germline V lookup: CDR1 SGHKS, CDR2 YYEKEE (reference sequence). Trimming shortened V by 4 bases and J by 7 bases, and 14 bases separated the two germline ends. The CDR3 covers 13 residues. Written as DNA, the CDR3 is TGTGCCAGCAGCACCAGGGGATTGGTTGGCTACACCTTC. It translates to CASSTRGLVGYTF.

This clonotype came up a few times. V is TRBV12-3 or TRBV12-4 and J is TRBJ1-4; 10 bases agree with TRBD1. V shed 4 bases and J 7 bases; nucleotides not matched to a gene: 6. This CDR3 has 15 residues. The CDR3 sequence: CASSSRQGALEKLFF. The CDR3, as DNA: TGTGCCAGCAGTTCCCGACAGGGGGCGCTTGAAAAACTGTTTTTT.

This clonotype was counted only a few times. The chain uses TRBV6-2 or TRBV6-3 and TRBJ2-1, with D perhaps matching TRBD1 (6 bases). CDR3 length: 14 residues. CDR1 is MNHEY, CDR2 SVGEGT, per germline. V lost 1 base and J lost 2, with 6 bases in between. CDR3: CASSYWDTYNEQFF. The CDR3 coding sequence is TGTGCCAGCAGTTACTGGGACACCTACAATGAGCAGTTCTTC.

This clonotype was found a few times. The J gene is TRBJ2-2, the V gene TRBV12-3 or TRBV12-4, with D uncertain. CDR3 length equals 13 residues. Trimming took off 2 bases at V and 6 bases at J, with 7 bases between the two ends. The CDR3 DNA reads TGTGCCAGCAGTTTAAGCCGGGCCGGGGAGCTGTTTTTT. Protein sequence: CASSLSRAGELFF.

The gene calls are TRBV30 and TRBJ1-5, with TRBD1 matching over 7 bases. The CDR3 contains 13 residues. Per germline, CDR1 GTSNPN and CDR2 SVGIG (reference sequence). Trimming at V came to 5 bases and at J to 5 bases, leaving 6 bases not matched to a gene. The CDR3 sequence is CAWGRQGDQPQHF. The CDR3 DNA reads TGTGCCTGGGGGAGACAGGGAGATCAGCCCCAGCATTTT.

The V and J genes are TRBV5-6 and TRBJ1-5, with 8 bases fitting TRBD1. Germline V gene data show CDR1 as SGHDT and CDR2 as YYEEEE. This CDR3 region has 14 residues. J lost 7 bases, V lost 3 bases, and 6 bases had no gene match. This CDR3 reads CASSSGTGWQPQHF. The CDR3 bases are TGTGCCAGCAGCTCGGGGACAGGTTGGCAGCCCCAGCATTTT.